This T cell receptor beta chain originates from a study of T cell changes during pregnancy in multiple sclerosis. V lost 2 bases and J lost 0, with 11 bases in between. From germline, CDR1 is KGHSH and CDR2 LQKENI. This CDR3 spans 16 amino acids. The table came from immunoSEQ multiplex PCR; TCRdb's copy has only in-frame clones and leaves some out. Of 55,000 to 85,000 clones listed, around nine tenths are singletons. This clone was seen once. Sequenced here: CD4+ T cells from peripheral blood mononuclear cells, sampled after pregnancy. The TCR originated in a female donor with multiple sclerosis, enrolled in a pregnancy study. The chain couples TRBV18 to TRBJ2-1, with a weak D call TRBD2 (6 bases). CDR3 DNA: TGTGCCAGCTCACCAGGGGGGTGGAGCTCCTACAATGAGCAGTTCTTC. Translating it yields CASSPGGWSSYNEQFF.